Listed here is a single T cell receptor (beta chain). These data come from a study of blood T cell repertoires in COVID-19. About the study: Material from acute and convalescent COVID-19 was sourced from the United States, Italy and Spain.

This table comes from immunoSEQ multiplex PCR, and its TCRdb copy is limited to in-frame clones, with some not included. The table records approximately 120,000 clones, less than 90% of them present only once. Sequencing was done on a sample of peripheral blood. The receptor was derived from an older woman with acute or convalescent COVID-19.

The CDR3 loop is CASHQTGGTDTQYF. Written as DNA, the CDR3 is TGTGCCTCCCATCAGACAGGGGGCACAGATACGCAGTATTTT. The chain recombines TRBV30 with TRBJ2-3, with 8 bases fitting TRBD1. The germline V gene has CDR1 GTSNPN and CDR2 SVGIG (reference sequence). Unmatched junction bases numbered 7, after V lost 7 bases and J lost 1 base. This CDR3 has 14 residues.